Given below is one TCR beta chain in context. Its antigen is as yet unknown. Clones were sequenced by immunoSEQ multiplex PCR, and TCRdb holds only the in-frame ones, with some missing. The table has about 16,000 clones, around 60% seen once. Looked up from germline, CDR1 is SQVTM and CDR2 is ANQGSEA. With 4 bases removed from V and 0 bases from J, the gap between germline ends came to 9 bases. The CDR3 runs to 13 residues. The sample originates from a study of T cell clonotyping in hematopoietic cell transplantation. Notes on the study in general: Pathologically expanded recipient clonotypes increased progressively from day 30 to day 180 as diversity fell. CD4 and CD8 repertoire contributions could not be separated without sorting.

The chain joins TRBV29-1 to TRBJ1-1; D is unresolved. The specimen comprised PBMCs, sampled 30 days after allogeneic stem cell transplant. The TCR was taken from a male patient between 45 and 60 years old who had an allogeneic stem cell transplant from an unrelated donor, so T cells may come from the graft donor. Some clones in this sample may be carry-over from other donors' samples. The CDR3 region is CSVASLLNTEAFF. The DNA of the CDR3 is TGCAGCGTTGCGTCCCTCTTGAACACTGAAGCTTTCTTT. Supplemented by reference TRBV29-1 and TRBJ1-1, the full variable domain reads SAVISQKPSRDICQRGTSLTIQCQVDSQVTMMFWYRQQPGQSLTLIATANQGSEATYESGFVIDKFPISRPNLTFSTLTVSNMSPEDSSIYLCSVASLLNTEAFFGQGTRLTVV.